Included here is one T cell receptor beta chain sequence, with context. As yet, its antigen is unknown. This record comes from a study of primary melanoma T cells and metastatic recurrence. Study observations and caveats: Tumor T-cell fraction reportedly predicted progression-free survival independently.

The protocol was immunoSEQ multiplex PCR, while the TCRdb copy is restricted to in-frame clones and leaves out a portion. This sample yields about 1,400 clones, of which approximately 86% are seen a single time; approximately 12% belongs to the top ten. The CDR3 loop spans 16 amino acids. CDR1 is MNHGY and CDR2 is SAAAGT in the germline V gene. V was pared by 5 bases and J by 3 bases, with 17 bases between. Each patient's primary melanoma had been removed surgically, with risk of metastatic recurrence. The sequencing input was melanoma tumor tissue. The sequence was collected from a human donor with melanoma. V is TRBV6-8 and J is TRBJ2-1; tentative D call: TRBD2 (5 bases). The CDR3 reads CASSGVLGVGYNEQFF. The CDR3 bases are TGTGCCAGCAGTGGGGTTCTCGGGGTGGGCTACAATGAGCAGTTCTTC.